The 9 T cell receptor beta chains below come from one sample, sequenced in a study of cytomegalovirus exposure and HLA in healthy donors. Researchers ran the PCR with 60 Vbeta and 13 Jbeta primers. Profiled with immunoSEQ multiplex PCR; TCRdb holds only in-frame clones, not every one. The profile covers approximately 150,000 clones, with about three fifths appearing a single time and roughly 7% taken by the ten largest. The sequenced material came from PBMCs. The receptors stem from a woman aged 55 to 70 in good health and CMV-seropositive.

The rearrangement joins TRBV6-1 to TRBJ2-5, with D maybe TRBD1 (6 bases). Trimming took off 7 bases at V and 13 bases at J, with 25 bases between the two ends. Looked up from germline, CDR1 is MNHNS and CDR2 is SASEGT. The CDR3 is 14 amino acids. The CDR3 region has the DNA TGTGCCAGCACCATACCGGGACAAACAATGTTTATGTACTTC. Amino acid sequence: CASTIPGQTMFMYF.

In its sample, this clone was seen a few times. The chain joins TRBV28 to TRBJ2-7; a weak D match, TRBD2 (5 bases). V was pared by 4 bases and J by 7 bases, with 14 bases between. The CDR3 has 13 residues. Germline CDR1 MDHEN, CDR2 SYDVKM. In nucleotides, the CDR3 is TGTGCCAGCAGTTCTGGTACTTCGGGAGAGCAGTACTTC. This codes for CASSSGTSGEQYF.

This CDR3 is CSVEDKGQGAGELFF. CDR3 nucleotides: TGCAGCGTTGAAGATAAGGGACAGGGGGCCGGGGAGCTGTTTTTT. The J gene is TRBJ2-2, the V gene TRBV29-1; 11 positions agree with TRBD1. V lost 0 bases to trimming and J lost 6 bases; unmatched junction nucleotides: 3. Germline assignment: CDR1 SQVTM and CDR2 ANQGSEA. The CDR3 runs 15 residues.

The rearrangement joins TRBV6-5 to TRBJ2-5, with a weak D call TRBD2 (7 bases). Germline-derived CDR1 and CDR2 are MNHEY and SVGAGI. The CDR3 covers 12 residues. The ends were cut back, 0 bases at V and 11 bases at J, with 10 bases in the middle. CDR3 in amino acids: CASSYSGGGQYF. In DNA form, the CDR3 reads TGTGCCAGCAGTTACTCAGGGGGGGGGCAGTACTTC.

In its sample, this clone was seen a few times. V usage is TRBV5-4 and J usage is TRBJ2-5; TRBD1 is a possible D gene (5 bases). Germline-derived CDR1 and CDR2 are SGHNT and YYREEE (reference sequence). With 4 bases removed from V and 1 base from J, the gap between germline ends came to 14 bases. This CDR3 has 15 amino acids. The CDR3 region has the DNA TGTGCCAGCAGCCGGGTCGACAGCGTCCAAGAGACCCAGTACTTC. It translates to CASSRVDSVQETQYF.

This clone is a singleton in its sample. This chain uses TRBV7-2 with TRBJ2-5, with D possibly matching TRBD1 (6 bases). V was clipped by 4 bases and J by 2 bases, with 14 bases between them. Per the germline V gene, CDR1 is SGHTA and CDR2 is FQGNSA. The CDR3 covers 15 residues. The CDR3 loop reads CASSSTGTPQETQYF. CDR3 nucleotides: TGTGCCAGCAGCTCAACAGGGACACCACAAGAGACCCAGTACTTC.

This clone occurred a few times. The chain employs TRBV5-1 and TRBJ2-7; 10 positions match TRBD2. The V segment lost 0 bases and the J segment 7 bases; nucleotides outside the gene matches: 7. Germline assignment: CDR1 SGHRS and CDR2 YFSETQ. The CDR3 has 15 residues. The chain's CDR3 is CASSLASGLAFEQYF. The CDR3 region has the DNA TGCGCCAGCAGCTTGGCCTCGGGACTAGCGTTTGAGCAGTACTTC.

This clone was seen a handful of times. The chain carries TRBV9 and TRBJ1-1; 8 bases are a match to TRBD1. V was clipped by 5 bases and J by 1 base; unmatched bases: 1. The CDR3 runs 13 residues. Germline V gene data show CDR1 as SGDLS and CDR2 as YYNGEE. CDR3 in DNA: TGTGCCAGCAGGGACAGGGCGAACACTGAAGCTTTCTTT. Protein sequence: CASRDRANTEAFF.

The chain recombines TRBV18 with TRBJ1-1; D is possibly TRBD1 (5 bases). Germline V gene sequence: CDR1 KGHSH, CDR2 LQKENI. The V end lost 3 bases, the J end lost 1 base, and 12 bases lay between the germline ends. The CDR3 has 15 amino acids. CDR3 amino acids: CASSPPLTGNTEAFF. In DNA, the CDR3 is TGTGCCAGCTCACCCCCCCTTACAGGGAACACTGAAGCTTTCTTT.